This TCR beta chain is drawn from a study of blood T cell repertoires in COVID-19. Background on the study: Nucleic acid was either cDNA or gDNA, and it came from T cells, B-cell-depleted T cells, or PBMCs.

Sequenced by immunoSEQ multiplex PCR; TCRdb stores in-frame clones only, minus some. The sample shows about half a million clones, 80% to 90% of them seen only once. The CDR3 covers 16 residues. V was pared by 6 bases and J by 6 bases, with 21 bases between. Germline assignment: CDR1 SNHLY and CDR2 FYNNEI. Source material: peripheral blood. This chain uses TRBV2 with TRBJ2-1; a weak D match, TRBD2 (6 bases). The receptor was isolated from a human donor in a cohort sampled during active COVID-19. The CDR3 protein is CASSRGVPGFVNEQFF. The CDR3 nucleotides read TGTGCCAGCAGCCGCGGGGTTCCAGGTTTCGTCAATGAGCAGTTCTTC. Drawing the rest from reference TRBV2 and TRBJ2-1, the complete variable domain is EPEVTQTPSHQVTQMGQEVILRCVPISNHLYFYWYRQILGQKVEFLVSFYNNEISEKSEIFDDQFSVERPDGSNFTLKIRSTKLEDSAMYFCASSRGVPGFVNEQFFGPGTRLTVL.